The source of this TCR beta chain is a study of Ad26.COV2.S vaccination and SARS-CoV-2 variants. In the case of this clone: Antigen unknown.

Treatment specified: around 19 received Ad26.COV2.S at low or high dose, single or two shots; about 5 received placebo; per-sample allocation not given. All samples were drawn on day 63, counting from the first vaccine or placebo injection. Some clones are missing from TCRdb's copy, which holds only in-frame ones; the method was immunoSEQ multiplex PCR. The sample carries some 410,000 clones, over 80% recorded once. Study-level results: The placebo group had lower spike-specific TCR breadth than the vaccine recipients did. Researchers reported similar non-spike TCR breadth in vaccine and placebo recipients.

Trimming cost V 1 base and J 8 bases, with 4 bases left between them. This CDR3 region has 12 residues. Germline CDR1 SGHKS, CDR2 YYEKEE (reference sequence). This TCR was recovered from a person aged 18-65 years who received the Ad26.COV2.S COVID-19 vaccine or a placebo. The chain uses TRBV5-5 and TRBJ1-6; D is uncertain. The sequencing here drew on peripheral blood, taken in a trial of Ad26.COV2.S vaccine versus placebo. CDR3 DNA: TGTGCCAGCAGCTTGTTAGATTCACCCCTCCACTTT. The encoded protein is CASSLLDSPLHF.